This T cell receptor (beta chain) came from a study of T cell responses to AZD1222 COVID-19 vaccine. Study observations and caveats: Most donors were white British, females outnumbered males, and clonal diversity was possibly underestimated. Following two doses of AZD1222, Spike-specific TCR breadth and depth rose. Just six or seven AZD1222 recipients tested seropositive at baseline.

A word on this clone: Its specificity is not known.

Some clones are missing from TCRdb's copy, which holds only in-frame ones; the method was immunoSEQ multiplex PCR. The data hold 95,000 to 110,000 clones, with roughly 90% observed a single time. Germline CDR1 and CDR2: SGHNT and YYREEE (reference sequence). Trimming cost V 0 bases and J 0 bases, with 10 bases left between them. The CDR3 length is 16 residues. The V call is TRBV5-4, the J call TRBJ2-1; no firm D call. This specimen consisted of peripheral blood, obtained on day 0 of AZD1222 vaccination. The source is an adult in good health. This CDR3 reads CASSLAEMASYNEQFF. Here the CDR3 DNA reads TGTGCCAGCAGCTTGGCCGAGATGGCCTCCTACAATGAGCAGTTCTTC.